These 18 T cell receptor beta chains share one sample of origin, sequenced in a study of cytomegalovirus exposure and HLA in healthy donors. This PCR relied on a set of 60 Vbeta primers and 13 Jbeta primers. Sequenced by immunoSEQ multiplex PCR; TCRdb stores in-frame clones only, minus some. The sample lists around 180,000 clones, around three quarters seen once, with approximately 0.69% in the top ten. The material sequenced was PBMCs. The origin of the receptors is a middle-aged woman in good health and CMV-seronegative.

In this sample, this clone turned up once. The chain carries TRBV9 and TRBJ1-2, with D possibly being TRBD1 (5 bases). CDR3 length equals 15 residues. Germline CDR1 is SGDLS and CDR2 is YYNGEE. Between the trimmed V and J ends, which lost 3 bases and 8 bases, there was a span of 20 bases. CDR3 nucleotides: TGTGCCAGCAGCGCAGGGAGGGACGTCCTCTACGGCTACACCTTC. It translates to CASSAGRDVLYGYTF.

The gene calls are TRBV19 and TRBJ1-3, with TRBD1 as a possible D gene (5 bases). The germline CDR1 and CDR2 sequences are LNHDA and SQIVND (reference sequence). The CDR3 has 14 residues. As DNA, the CDR3 is TGTGGAAACTTGATACAGGTCTCTGGAAACACCATATATTTT. Translating gives CGNLIQVSGNTIYF. The complete variable domain, with remaining parts taken from reference TRBV19 and TRBJ1-3, reads DGGITQSPKYLFRKEGQNVTLSCEQNLNHDAMYWYRQDPGQGLRLIYYSQIVNDFQKGDIAEGYSVSREKKESFPLTVTSAQKNPTAFYLCGNLIQVSGNTIYFGEGSWLTVV.

The chain recombines TRBV28 with TRBJ2-6; 7 bases are a match to TRBD1. This CDR3 contains 16 residues. The V segment lost 2 bases and the J segment 1 base; nucleotides outside the gene matches: 2. Germline V CDR1 and CDR2: MDHEN, SYDVKM. DNA of the CDR3: TGTGCCAGCAGTTTACTACAGGGGTCTGGGGCCAACGTCCTGACTTTC. This sequence encodes CASSLLQGSGANVLTF. Variable domain in full (rest from reference TRBV28 and TRBJ2-6): DVKVTQSSRYLVKRTGEKVFLECVQDMDHENMFWYRQDPGLGLRLIYFSYDVKMKEKGDIPEGYSVSREKKERFSLILESASTNQTSMYLCASSLLQGSGANVLTFGAGSRLTVL.

The genes are TRBV18 and TRBJ1-1; 9 bases agree with TRBD1. CDR1 is KGHSH and CDR2 is LQKENI in the germline V gene. V lost 3 bases and J lost 7; bases outside the gene matches: 6. This CDR3 is built from 14 residues. The CDR3 is CASSPGQGRREAFF. DNA of the CDR3: TGTGCCAGCTCACCTGGACAGGGGCGGCGTGAAGCTTTCTTT. Variable domain in full (rest from reference TRBV18 and TRBJ1-1): NAGVMQNPRHLVRRRGQEARLRCSPMKGHSHVYWYRQLPEEGLKFMVYLQKENIIDESGMPKERFSAEFPKEGPSILRIQQVVRGDSAAYFCASSPGQGRREAFFGQGTRLTVV.

This chain uses TRBV18 with TRBJ1-6, with a possible D match to TRBD1 (5 bases). Trimming cost V 5 bases and J 9 bases, with 11 bases left between them. Germline V CDR1 and CDR2: KGHSH, LQKENI. CDR3 length equals 13 residues. CDR3 loop: CASSGQGISPLHF. The CDR3 nucleotides read TGTGCCAGCTCAGGGCAGGGAATTTCACCCCTCCACTTT.

The V call is TRBV2, the J call TRBJ2-1, with 7 bases identical to TRBD2. The V gene's germline CDR1 is SNHLY and CDR2 FYNNEI. The CDR3 loop spans 17 amino acids. V shed 3 bases, J shed 4 bases, and the junction held 12 bases outside the gene matches. CDR3 protein: CASSESAGDLRYNEQFF. CDR3 coding DNA: TGTGCCAGCAGTGAGTCGGCGGGGGATCTACGGTACAATGAGCAGTTCTTC.

The chain is built from TRBV5-1 and TRBJ2-2, with TRBD1 matching over 10 bases. The CDR3 loop spans 18 amino acids. V dropped 0 bases and J dropped 2; count of bases not matched to a gene: 7. CDR1 and CDR2 (germline): SGHRS, YFSETQ. CDR3 amino acids: CASSLAKTGGFNTGELFF. The DNA of the CDR3 is TGCGCCAGCAGCTTGGCCAAGACAGGGGGCTTTAACACCGGGGAGCTGTTTTTT. The full variable domain, with the rest looked up from reference TRBV5-1 and TRBJ2-2, is KAGVTQTPRYLIKTRGQQVTLSCSPISGHRSVSWYQQTPGQGLQFLFEYFSETQRNKGNFPGRFSGRQFSNSRSEMNVSTLELGDSALYLCASSLAKTGGFNTGELFFGEGSRLTVL.

This clone was picked up a small number of times. The V call is TRBV11-2, the J call TRBJ2-1; 8 nucleotides line up with TRBD2. V trimming: 7 bases; J trimming: 7 bases; junction bases outside the gene matches: 9. Germline values: CDR1 SGHAT, CDR2 FQNNGV. The CDR3 loop spans 14 amino acids. In nucleotides, the CDR3 is TGTGCCAGCACGGCCGGGAGGGCCCCGAATGAGCAGTTCTTC. As protein: CASTAGRAPNEQFF.

The rearrangement links TRBV30 to TRBJ2-2; 9 bases match TRBD2. The CDR3 has 13 residues. V shed 5 bases, J shed 5 bases, and the junction held 3 bases outside the gene matches. The V gene's germline CDR1 is GTSNPN and CDR2 SVGIG (reference sequence). The CDR3 nucleotides read TGTGCCTGGGCGGGGGGGCGAACCGGGGAGCTGTTTTTT. It is translated as CAWAGGRTGELFF.

The gene calls are TRBV19 and TRBJ1-6; 7 nucleotides align to TRBD1. The CDR3 length is 13 residues. V was clipped by 5 bases and J by 13 bases; unmatched bases: 8. Germline V gene lookup returns CDR1 LNHDA and CDR2 SQIVND (reference sequence). The CDR3 sequence is CASSPQTGNPLHF. CDR3 in DNA: TGTGCCAGTAGTCCCCAGACAGGGAACCCCCTCCACTTT.

This chain links TRBV7-3 with TRBJ2-5; TRBD1 might be the D (6 bases). This CDR3 is built from 15 residues. Trimming left V 4 bases short and J 7 bases short, with 19 bases between. From germline, CDR1 is SGHTA and CDR2 FQGTGA. The CDR3 DNA reads TGTGCCAGCAGCTCGACCGGGGCAATAGGGGGGACCCAGTACTTC. Protein product: CASSSTGAIGGTQYF.

The rearrangement links TRBV7-9 to TRBJ2-2; 7 bases are shared with TRBD1. Germline V gives CDR1 SEHNR, CDR2 FQNEAQ (reference sequence). The CDR3 contains 16 residues. V lost 0 bases and J lost 6; bases outside the gene matches: 7. CDR3 bases: TGTGCCAGCAGCTTAGCTCTGACAGGGTCGGCCGGGGAGCTGTTTTTT. It specifies CASSLALTGSAGELFF.

V is TRBV5-5 and J is TRBJ1-1; tentatively, D is TRBD1 (5 bases). CDR1 and CDR2 from the germline V gene are SGHKS and YYEKEE (reference sequence). V was cut by 3 bases and J by 1 base, with 7 bases left in between. The length of the CDR3 is 13 residues. The CDR3, as DNA: TGTGCCAGCAGCTATACAGGGAACACTGAAGCTTTCTTT. Protein sequence: CASSYTGNTEAFF. Full variable domain (rest looked up from reference TRBV5-5 and TRBJ1-1): DAGVTQSPTHLIKTRGQQVTLRCSPISGHKSVSWYQQVLGQGPQFIFQYYEKEERGRGNFPDRFSARQFPNYSSELNVNALLLGDSALYLCASSYTGNTEAFFGQGTRLTVV.

The chain recombines TRBV2 with TRBJ2-3, with 7 bases identical to TRBD2. The CDR3 is 14 amino acids. The germline V gene encodes CDR1 SNHLY and CDR2 FYNNEI. J lost 6 bases, V lost 4 bases, and 7 bases had no gene match. The CDR3 region is CASSGKRGLDTQYF. The CDR3 DNA reads as TGTGCCAGCAGTGGTAAGCGGGGCCTCGATACGCAGTATTTT. Full variable domain (rest looked up from reference TRBV2 and TRBJ2-3): EPEVTQTPSHQVTQMGQEVILRCVPISNHLYFYWYRQILGQKVEFLVSFYNNEISEKSEIFDDQFSVERPDGSNFTLKIRSTKLEDSAMYFCASSGKRGLDTQYFGPGTRLTVL.

The CDR3 reads CASSVGVAYSYEQYF. For the CDR3, the DNA is TGTGCCAGCAGCGTAGGTGTAGCCTACTCCTACGAGCAGTACTTC. This sequence joins TRBV9 and TRBJ2-7; unclear D gene. The length of the CDR3 is 15 residues. Germline V lookup: CDR1 SGDLS, CDR2 YYNGEE. The ends were cut back, 0 bases at V and 0 bases at J, with 10 bases in the middle.

This rearrangement joins TRBV2 to TRBJ2-1; 8 bases fit TRBD1. This CDR3 spans 12 amino acids. Germline V gives CDR1 SNHLY, CDR2 FYNNEI. The V gene end was trimmed by 8 bases and the J gene end by 6 bases; junction bases not matched to a gene: 3. This CDR3 is CASGQGRNEQFF. The CDR3 DNA is TGTGCCAGCGGACAGGGCCGCAATGAGCAGTTCTTC. The full variable domain, with the rest looked up from reference TRBV2 and TRBJ2-1, is EPEVTQTPSHQVTQMGQEVILRCVPISNHLYFYWYRQILGQKVEFLVSFYNNEISEKSEIFDDQFSVERPDGSNFTLKIRSTKLEDSAMYFCASGQGRNEQFFGPGTRLTVL.

The rearrangement links TRBV6-1 to TRBJ2-1; 9 bases match TRBD2. This CDR3 is 15 amino acids long. Germline V lookup: CDR1 MNHNS, CDR2 SASEGT. The V segment lost 8 bases and the J segment 3 bases; nucleotides outside the gene matches: 8. The CDR3 loop reads CASVVAAGGYNEQFF. CDR3 nucleotide sequence: TGTGCCAGCGTTGTGGCAGCGGGGGGCTACAATGAGCAGTTCTTC.

This sequence joins TRBV6-1 and TRBJ2-5; 7 nucleotides match TRBD2. From germline, CDR1 is MNHNS and CDR2 SASEGT. The CDR3 has 14 residues. Trimming cost V 8 bases and J 5 bases; bases outside gene matches: 11. The DNA of the CDR3 is TGTGCCAGCCTTGGGACTACCGTAGAGGAGACCCAGTACTTC. Translation: CASLGTTVEETQYF.